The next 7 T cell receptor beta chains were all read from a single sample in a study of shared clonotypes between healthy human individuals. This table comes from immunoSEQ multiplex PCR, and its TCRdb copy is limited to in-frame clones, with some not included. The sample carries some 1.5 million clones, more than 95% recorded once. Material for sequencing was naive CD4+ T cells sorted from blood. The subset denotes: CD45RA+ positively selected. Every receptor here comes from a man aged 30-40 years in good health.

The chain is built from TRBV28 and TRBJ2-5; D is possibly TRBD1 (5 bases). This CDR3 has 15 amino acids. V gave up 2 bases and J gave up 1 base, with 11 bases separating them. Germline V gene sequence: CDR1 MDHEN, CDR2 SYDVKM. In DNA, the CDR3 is TGTGCCAGCAGTTTAGGGGCAGGGCTCCAAGAGACCCAGTACTTC. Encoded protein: CASSLGAGLQETQYF.

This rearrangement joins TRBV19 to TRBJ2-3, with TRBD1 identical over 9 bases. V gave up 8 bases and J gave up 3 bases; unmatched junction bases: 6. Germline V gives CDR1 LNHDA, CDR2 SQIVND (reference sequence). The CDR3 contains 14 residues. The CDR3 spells CASSGQGPTDTQYF. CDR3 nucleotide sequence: TGTGCCAGTTCGGGACAGGGTCCAACAGATACGCAGTATTTT.

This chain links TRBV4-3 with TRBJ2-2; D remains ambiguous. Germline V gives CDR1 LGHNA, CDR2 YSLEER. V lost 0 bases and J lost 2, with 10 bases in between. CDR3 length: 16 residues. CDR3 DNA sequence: TGCGCCAGCAGCCAAGAAGCCCTCACTAACACCGGGGAGCTGTTTTTT. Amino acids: CASSQEALTNTGELFF.

Here the CDR3 reads CASSDPPRNEQFF. As DNA, the CDR3 is TGCGCCAGCAGTGACCCGCCCCGGAATGAGCAGTTCTTC. V usage is TRBV10-2 and J usage is TRBJ2-1; D ambiguous. This CDR3 has 13 residues. Trimming took off 3 bases at V and 7 bases at J, with 10 bases between the two ends. Germline loops: CDR1 WSHSY, CDR2 SAAADI.

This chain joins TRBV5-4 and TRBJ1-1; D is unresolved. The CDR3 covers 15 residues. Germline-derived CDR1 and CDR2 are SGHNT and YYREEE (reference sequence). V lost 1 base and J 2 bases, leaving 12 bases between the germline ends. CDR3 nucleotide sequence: TGTGCCAGCAGCTTGTGGACGGCCGTAAACACTGAAGCTTTCTTT. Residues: CASSLWTAVNTEAFF.

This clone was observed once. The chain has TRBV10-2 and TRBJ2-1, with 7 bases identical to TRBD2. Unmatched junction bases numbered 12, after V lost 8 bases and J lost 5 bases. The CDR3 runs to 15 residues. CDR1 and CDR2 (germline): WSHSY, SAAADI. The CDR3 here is CASDSAGLGNNEQFF. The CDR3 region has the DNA TGCGCCAGCGATTCAGCGGGACTCGGCAACAATGAGCAGTTCTTC.

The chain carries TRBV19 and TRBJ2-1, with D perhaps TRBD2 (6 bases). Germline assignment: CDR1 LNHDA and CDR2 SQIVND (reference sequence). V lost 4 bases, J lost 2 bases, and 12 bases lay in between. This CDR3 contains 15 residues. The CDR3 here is CASSTARTTYNEQFF. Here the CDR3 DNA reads TGTGCCAGTAGTACCGCGCGGACTACCTACAATGAGCAGTTCTTC.